This T cell receptor (beta chain) was profiled in a study of T cells after yellow fever vaccination. Points from the study as a whole: Sorted repertoires could include abundant contaminating clonotypes from bulk cells. Post-booster repertoires again held most primary-vaccination clones (about 95% CD4, 75% to 90% CD8). Although most clonotypes did not, a small share appeared in both CD4 and CD8 compartments.

Via MiXCR, TCRdb re-called the 5' RACE reads, giving one row per CDR3 protein. The repertoire holds about 180,000 distinct CDR3 sequences, about 6% seen once, with approximately 3% in the top ten. The CDR3 totals 15 residues. V was shortened by 5 bases and J by 0 bases, with 13 bases between the two germline ends. CDR1 and CDR2 (germline): LGHNA, YSLEER. Note on this clonotype: Its matching antigen is unknown.

The sequence came from a man aged 18-30 years who received the YFV17D yellow fever vaccine. The starting material was CD4+ T cells sorted from PBMCs, obtained on the day of the first yellow fever vaccination. The rearrangement uses TRBV4-3 and TRBJ2-5; perhaps TRBD2 as D (6 bases). CDR3 sequence (DNA): TGCGCCAGCAGCGAAAGCGGGCACAACCAAGAGACCCAGTACTTC. Translated: CASSESGHNQETQYF.